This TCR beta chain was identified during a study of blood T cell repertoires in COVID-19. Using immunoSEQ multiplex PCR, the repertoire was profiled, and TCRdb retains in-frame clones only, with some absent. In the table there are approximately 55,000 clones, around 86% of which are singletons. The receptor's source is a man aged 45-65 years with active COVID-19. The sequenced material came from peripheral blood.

CDR3 nucleotide sequence: TGTGCCAGCGGGACAGGGAATAATTCACCCCTCCACTTT. Amino acids: CASGTGNNSPLHF. The chain couples TRBV19 to TRBJ1-6, with TRBD1 matching 9 bases. The CDR3 runs 13 residues. CDR1 and CDR2 from the germline V gene are LNHDA and SQIVND (reference sequence). J gave up 5 bases and V 9 bases, and 2 bases lay outside the gene matches.